The 14 T cell receptor beta chains below all came from one sample that was sequenced in a study of T cell responses to AZD1222 COVID-19 vaccine. Clones were sequenced by immunoSEQ multiplex PCR, and TCRdb holds only the in-frame ones, with some missing. The data hold 100,000 to 150,000 clones, with roughly 85% observed a single time. The specimen was peripheral blood, collected on day 0 of AZD1222 vaccination. These TCRs come from an adult in good health.

The chain combines TRBV24-1 with TRBJ1-5; D gene uncertain. This CDR3 has 13 amino acids. CDR1 and CDR2 from the germline V gene are KGHDR and SFDVKD. Deletions cut 6 bases from V and 7 bases from J, with 12 bases between. CDR3 protein: CATSLGRGQPQHF. As DNA, the CDR3 is TGTGCCACCAGTCTAGGGCGAGGGCAGCCCCAGCATTTT.

V gene TRBV7-9 combines with J gene TRBJ1-5; no reliable D call. Germline CDR1 and CDR2: SEHNR and FQNEAQ (reference sequence). The CDR3 contains 17 residues. V was clipped by 6 bases and J by 5 bases, with 23 bases between them. The CDR3 loop is CASRPPPRRSGDQPQHF. CDR3 DNA sequence: TGTGCCAGCAGGCCACCTCCGAGGAGAAGCGGCGATCAGCCCCAGCATTTT.

The gene calls are TRBV29-1 and TRBJ2-7; D remains ambiguous. The V gene's germline CDR1 is SQVTM and CDR2 ANQGSEA. Trimming pared 4 bases from V and 3 bases from J, leaving 1 base between. The CDR3 is made up of 9 amino acids. The CDR3 nucleotides read TGCAGCGTTGGCTACGAGCAGTACTTC. Translation: CSVGYEQYF.

As DNA, the CDR3 is TGTGCCAGCAGTCCGGACAGGGGGCACGGGGAGCTGTTTTTT. It is translated as CASSPDRGHGELFF. The chain recombines TRBV6-6 with TRBJ2-2, with 11 bases lining up with TRBD1. The CDR3 contains 14 residues. The germline V gene has CDR1 MNHNY and CDR2 SVGAGI (reference sequence). V was pared by 5 bases and J by 7 bases, with 3 bases of the junction left unmatched.

This sequence joins TRBV4-2 and TRBJ1-2; no definite D call. This CDR3 is 14 amino acids long. Trimming took 5 bases from V and 10 from J, leaving 20 bases between them. Looked up from germline, CDR1 is LGHNA and CDR2 is YNFKEQ. CDR3: CASSTNPPDGLYTF. CDR3 coding DNA: TGTGCCAGCAGCACAAACCCCCCCGACGGCCTCTACACCTTC.

About this clone: Distinct nucleotide sequences in the sample also encode this CDR3. The chain links TRBV24-1 to TRBJ1-1; TRBD1 might be the D (5 bases). CDR3 size: 13 residues. V was trimmed by 0 bases and J by 5 bases, leaving 6 bases between them. Germline CDR1 and CDR2: KGHDR and SFDVKD. The CDR3 region is CATSDLEGTEAFF. The CDR3 nucleotides read TGTGCCACCAGTGATTTGGAGGGGACTGAAGCTTTCTTT.

The chain recombines TRBV30 with TRBJ2-5, with D hard to call. The CDR3 consists of 12 residues. In germline, CDR1 is GTSNPN, CDR2 SVGIG (reference sequence). Trimming cost V 3 bases and J 5 bases, with 10 bases left between them. DNA of the CDR3: TGTGCCTGGAGCGTGTTACCGGAGACCCAGTACTTC. Translated: CAWSVLPETQYF.

This sequence joins TRBV3-1 (or the pseudogene TRBV3-2) and TRBJ2-7, with D possibly being TRBD2 (5 bases). This CDR3 contains 16 residues. Trimming pared 0 bases from V and 0 bases from J, leaving 12 bases between. Germline CDR1 is LGHDT and CDR2 is YNNKEL (reference sequence). CDR3 sequence (DNA): TGTGCCAGCAGCCAAGATTCGAGGGATCCCTCCTACGAGCAGTACTTC. Amino acid sequence: CASSQDSRDPSYEQYF.

In nucleotides, the CDR3 is TGTGCCAGCAGCTTAATGCAGGGTACCGATGAGCAGTTCTTC. Amino acid sequence: CASSLMQGTDEQFF. The chain employs TRBV7-3 and TRBJ2-1, with D possibly being TRBD1 (5 bases). V was trimmed by 1 base and J by 8 bases, leaving 12 bases between them. In germline, CDR1 is SGHTA, CDR2 FQGTGA. This CDR3 has 14 residues.

The gene calls are TRBV7-8 and TRBJ1-1; D may be TRBD1 (5 bases). The V gene lost 3 bases and the J gene lost 1 base, with 9 bases spanning the gap. The CDR3 totals 14 residues. Germline lookup yields CDR1 SGHVS and CDR2 FQNEAQ. Written as DNA, the CDR3 is TGTGCCAGCAGCTTGCGGGACTGGAACACTGAAGCTTTCTTT. As protein: CASSLRDWNTEAFF.

This chain joins TRBV19 and TRBJ2-7; maybe TRBD2 (6 bases). The CDR3 loop spans 13 amino acids. In germline, CDR1 is LNHDA, CDR2 SQIVND (reference sequence). Trimming removed 3 bases from V and 0 bases from J, with 6 bases in between. CDR3 amino acids: CASSMTSSYEQYF. DNA of the CDR3: TGTGCCAGTAGTATGACTAGCTCCTACGAGCAGTACTTC.

This chain links TRBV5-1 with TRBJ2-5; TRBD2 matches 8 bases. CDR1 is SGHRS, CDR2 YFSETQ, per germline. This CDR3 has 16 amino acids. The trim removed 6 bases at V and 2 bases at J, leaving 12 bases unmatched. The CDR3 DNA follows: TGCGCCAGCACCCTTGGTCCTAGCGGGCTACAAGAGACCCAGTACTTC. Residues: CASTLGPSGLQETQYF.

The V and J genes are TRBV2 and TRBJ1-2; no clear D gene. Trimming took off 0 bases at V and 5 bases at J, with 13 bases between the two ends. The CDR3 contains 15 residues. Germline-derived CDR1 and CDR2 are SNHLY and FYNNEI. The DNA for the CDR3 is TGTGCCAGCAGTGAAGCAGGTAGTCTTGGTTATGGCTACACCTTC. Its translation is CASSEAGSLGYGYTF.

The V gene is TRBV5-1, the J gene TRBJ1-4; no reliable D call. Germline V CDR1 and CDR2: SGHRS, YFSETQ. The CDR3 is 16 amino acids. V was cut by 3 bases and J by 0 bases, with 12 bases left in between. CDR3 coding DNA: TGCGCCAGCAGCTCGAGTTCAATTGCAACTAATGAAAAACTGTTTTTT. Translation: CASSSSSIATNEKLFF.